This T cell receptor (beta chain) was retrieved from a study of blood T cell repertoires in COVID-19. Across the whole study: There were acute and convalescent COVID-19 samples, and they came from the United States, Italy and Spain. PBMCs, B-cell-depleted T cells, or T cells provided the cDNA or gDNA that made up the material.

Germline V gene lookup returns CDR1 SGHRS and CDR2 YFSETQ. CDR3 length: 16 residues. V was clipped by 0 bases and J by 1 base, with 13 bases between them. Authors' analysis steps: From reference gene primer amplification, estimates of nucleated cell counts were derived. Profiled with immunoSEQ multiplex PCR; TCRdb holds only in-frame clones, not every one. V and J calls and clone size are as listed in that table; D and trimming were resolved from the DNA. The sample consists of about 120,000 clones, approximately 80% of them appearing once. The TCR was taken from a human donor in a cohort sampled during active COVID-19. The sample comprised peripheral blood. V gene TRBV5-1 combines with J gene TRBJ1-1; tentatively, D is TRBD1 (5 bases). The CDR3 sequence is CASSLGGVQTNTEAFF. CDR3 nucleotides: TGCGCCAGCAGCTTGGGGGGCGTTCAGACGAACACTGAAGCTTTCTTT.